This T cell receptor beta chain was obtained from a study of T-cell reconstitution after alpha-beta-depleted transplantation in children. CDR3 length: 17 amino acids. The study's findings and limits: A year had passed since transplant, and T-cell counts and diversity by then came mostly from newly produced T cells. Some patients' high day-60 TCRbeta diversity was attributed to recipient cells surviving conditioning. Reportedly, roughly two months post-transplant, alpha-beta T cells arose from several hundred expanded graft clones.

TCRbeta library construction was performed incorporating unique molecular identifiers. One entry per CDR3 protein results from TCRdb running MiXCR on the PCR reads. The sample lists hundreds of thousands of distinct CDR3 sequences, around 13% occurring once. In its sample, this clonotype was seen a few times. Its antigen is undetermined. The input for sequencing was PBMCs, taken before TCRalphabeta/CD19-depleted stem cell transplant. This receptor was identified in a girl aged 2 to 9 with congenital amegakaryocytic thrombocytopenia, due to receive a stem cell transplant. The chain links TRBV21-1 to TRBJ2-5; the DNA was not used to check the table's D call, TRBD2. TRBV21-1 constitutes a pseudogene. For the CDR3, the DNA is TGTGCCAGCAGTCTCGATCCGGGACTAGCGGGAGTCGAGACCCAGTACTTC. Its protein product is CASSLDPGLAGVETQYF.